This T cell receptor (beta chain) was sequenced for a study of T cell repertoires in cytomegalovirus infection. In the study overall: HLA-C-restricted CMV epitopes, recently identified, and well-studied HLA-B-restricted ones were used by the study. An indication of both CMV infection and matching HLA type came from public TCR beta signatures.

TCRdb re-derived calls from the reads in MiXCR, one entry per CDR3 protein. The sample shows 750,000 to 950,000 distinct CDR3 sequences, 25% to 35% of them seen only once. This clonotype has just a few counts. Its target is unknown. Deletions cut 8 bases from V and 5 bases from J, with 10 bases between. The CDR3 contains 13 residues. CDR1 is MNHEY, CDR2 SVGEGT, per germline. This TCR derives from a human donor in good health (CMV status not recorded). Some clones in this sample may be carry-over from other donors' samples. This chain uses TRBV6-2 or TRBV6-3 with TRBJ1-6, with a possible D match to TRBD1 (5 bases). Sequences were derived from cultured CD8+ T cells from PBMCs, sampled from culture after CMV antigen stimulation. DNA of the CDR3: TGTGCCAGCGCGGGGCAGCATAATTCACCCCTCCACTTT. This encodes CASAGQHNSPLHF.